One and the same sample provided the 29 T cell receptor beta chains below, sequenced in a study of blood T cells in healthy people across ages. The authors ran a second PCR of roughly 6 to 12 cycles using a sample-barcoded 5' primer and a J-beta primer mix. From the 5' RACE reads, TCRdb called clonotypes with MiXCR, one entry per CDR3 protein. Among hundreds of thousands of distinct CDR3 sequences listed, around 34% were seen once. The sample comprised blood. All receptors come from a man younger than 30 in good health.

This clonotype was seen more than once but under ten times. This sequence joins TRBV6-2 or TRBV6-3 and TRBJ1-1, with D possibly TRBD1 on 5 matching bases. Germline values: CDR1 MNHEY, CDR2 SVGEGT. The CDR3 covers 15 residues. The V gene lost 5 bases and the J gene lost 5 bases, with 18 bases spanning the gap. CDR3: CASSPLGTPGTEAFF. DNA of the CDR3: TGTGCCAGCAGTCCCCTCGGGACTCCTGGGACTGAAGCTTTCTTT.

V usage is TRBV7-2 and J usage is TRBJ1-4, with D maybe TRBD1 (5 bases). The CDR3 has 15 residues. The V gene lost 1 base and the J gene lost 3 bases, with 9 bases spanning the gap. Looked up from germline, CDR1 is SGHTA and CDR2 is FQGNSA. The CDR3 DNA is TGTGCCAGCAGCTTAGTGGGGACCGCTAATGAAAAACTGTTTTTT. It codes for CASSLVGTANEKLFF.

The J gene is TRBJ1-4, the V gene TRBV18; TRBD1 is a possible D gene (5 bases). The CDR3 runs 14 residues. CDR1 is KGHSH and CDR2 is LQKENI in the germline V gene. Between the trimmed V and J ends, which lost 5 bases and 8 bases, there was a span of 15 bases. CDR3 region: CASSTGTSGEKLFF. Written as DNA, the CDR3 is TGTGCCAGCTCAACCGGGACCTCAGGGGAAAAACTGTTTTTT.

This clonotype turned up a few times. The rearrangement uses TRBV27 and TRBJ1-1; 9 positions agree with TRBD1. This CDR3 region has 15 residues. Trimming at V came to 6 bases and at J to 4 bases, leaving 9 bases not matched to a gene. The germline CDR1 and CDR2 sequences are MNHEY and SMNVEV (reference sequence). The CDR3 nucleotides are TGTGCCAGCAGAGTACCAGACAGGGGGGGCACTGAAGCTTTCTTT. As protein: CASRVPDRGGTEAFF.

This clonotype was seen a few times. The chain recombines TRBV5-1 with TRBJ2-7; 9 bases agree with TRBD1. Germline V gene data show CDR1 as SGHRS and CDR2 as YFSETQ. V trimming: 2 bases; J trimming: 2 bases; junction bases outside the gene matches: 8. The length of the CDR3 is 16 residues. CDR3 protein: CASSFPGQGSPYEQYF. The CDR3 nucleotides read TGCGCCAGCAGCTTCCCGGGACAGGGTTCCCCCTACGAGCAGTACTTC.

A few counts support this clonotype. CDR3 sequence (DNA): TGCGCCAGCAGCTTCGGGTATGATACGCAGTATTTT. This sequence encodes CASSFGYDTQYF. This chain links TRBV5-1 with TRBJ2-3; D gene uncertain. From germline, CDR1 is SGHRS and CDR2 YFSETQ. The CDR3 has 12 residues. The V end was cut by 2 bases, the J end by 6 bases, with 7 bases between.

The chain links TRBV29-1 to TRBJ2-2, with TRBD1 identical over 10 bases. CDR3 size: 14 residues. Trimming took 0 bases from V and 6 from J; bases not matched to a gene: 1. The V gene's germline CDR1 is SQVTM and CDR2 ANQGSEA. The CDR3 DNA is TGCAGCGTTGAAGAGGGACAGGGGTCCGGGGAGCTGTTTTTT. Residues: CSVEEGQGSGELFF.

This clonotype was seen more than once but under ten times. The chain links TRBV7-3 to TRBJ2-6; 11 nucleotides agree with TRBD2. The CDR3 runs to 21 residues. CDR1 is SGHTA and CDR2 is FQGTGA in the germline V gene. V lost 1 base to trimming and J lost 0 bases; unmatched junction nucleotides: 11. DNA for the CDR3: TGTGCCAGCAGCTTAAGAGTCGGGCTAGCGGGGGGTTACTCTGGGGCCAACGTCCTGACTTTC. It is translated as CASSLRVGLAGGYSGANVLTF.

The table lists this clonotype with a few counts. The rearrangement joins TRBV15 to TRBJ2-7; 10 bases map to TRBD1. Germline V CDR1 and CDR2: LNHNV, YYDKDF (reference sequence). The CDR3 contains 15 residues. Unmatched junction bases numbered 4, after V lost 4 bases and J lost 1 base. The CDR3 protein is CATSKDRGLSYEQYF. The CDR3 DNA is TGTGCCACCAGCAAAGACAGGGGGCTTTCCTACGAGCAGTACTTC.

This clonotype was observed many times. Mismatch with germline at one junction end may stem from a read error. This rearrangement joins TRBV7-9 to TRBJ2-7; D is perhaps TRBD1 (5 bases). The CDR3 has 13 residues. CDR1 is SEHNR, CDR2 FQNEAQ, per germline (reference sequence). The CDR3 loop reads CASSLGDSYEQYF. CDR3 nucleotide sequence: TGTGCCAGCAGTTTAGGGGATTCCTACGAGCAGTACTTC.

The DNA of the CDR3 is TGTGCCAGCAGCTTGAGATCACAGACTCAAGCTGCTGGCACAGAGATACACAATGAGCAGTTCTTC. Translation gives CASSLRSQTQAAGTEIHNEQFF. V is TRBV11-2 and J is TRBJ2-1; D uncertain. Germline assignment: CDR1 SGHAT and CDR2 FQNNGV. With 3 bases removed from V and 5 bases from J, the gap between germline ends came to 35 bases. CDR3 size: 22 residues. Filled out from reference TRBV11-2 and TRBJ2-1, the complete variable domain reads EAGVAQSPRYKIIEKRQSVAFWCNPISGHATLYWYQQILGQGPKLLIQFQNNGVVDDSQLPKDRFSAERLKGVDSTLKIQPAKLEDSAVYLCASSLRSQTQAAGTEIHNEQFFGPGTRLTVL.

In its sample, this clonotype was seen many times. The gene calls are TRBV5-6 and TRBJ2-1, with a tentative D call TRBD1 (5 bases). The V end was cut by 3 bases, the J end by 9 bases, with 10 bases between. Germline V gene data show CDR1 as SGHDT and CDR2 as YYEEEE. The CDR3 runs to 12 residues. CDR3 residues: CASSSDSFEQFF. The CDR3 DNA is TGTGCCAGCAGCTCCGACAGTTTTGAGCAGTTCTTC.

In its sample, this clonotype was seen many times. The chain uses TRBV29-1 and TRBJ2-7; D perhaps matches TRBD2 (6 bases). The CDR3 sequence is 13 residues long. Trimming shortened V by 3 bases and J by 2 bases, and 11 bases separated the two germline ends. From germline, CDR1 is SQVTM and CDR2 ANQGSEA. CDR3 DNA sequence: TGCAGCGTTGAGGGAGGCCAGACCTACGAGCAGTACTTC. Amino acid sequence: CSVEGGQTYEQYF.

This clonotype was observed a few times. CDR3 residues: CASSKALCGGAETQYF. The DNA of the CDR3 is TGTGCCAGCAGCAAAGCGCTTTGCGGGGGGGCGGAGACCCAGTACTTC. This rearrangement joins TRBV21-1 to TRBJ2-5; the D call TRBD1 from the table was never checked on the DNA. TRBV21-1 is shown as a pseudogene. The CDR3 runs to 16 residues.

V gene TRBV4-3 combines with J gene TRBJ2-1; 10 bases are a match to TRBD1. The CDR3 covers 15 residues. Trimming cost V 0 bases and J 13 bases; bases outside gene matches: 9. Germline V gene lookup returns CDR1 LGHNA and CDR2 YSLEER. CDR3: CASSQDPDRGVTQFF. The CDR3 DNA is TGCGCCAGCAGCCAAGACCCGGACAGGGGGGTGACCCAGTTCTTC.

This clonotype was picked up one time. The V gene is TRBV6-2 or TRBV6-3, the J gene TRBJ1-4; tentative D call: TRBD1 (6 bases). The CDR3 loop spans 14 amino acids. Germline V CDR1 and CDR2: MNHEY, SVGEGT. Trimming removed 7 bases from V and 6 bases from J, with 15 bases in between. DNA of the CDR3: TGTGCCAGCACCGACGGACAGTACCATGAAAAACTGTTTTTT. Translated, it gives CASTDGQYHEKLFF.

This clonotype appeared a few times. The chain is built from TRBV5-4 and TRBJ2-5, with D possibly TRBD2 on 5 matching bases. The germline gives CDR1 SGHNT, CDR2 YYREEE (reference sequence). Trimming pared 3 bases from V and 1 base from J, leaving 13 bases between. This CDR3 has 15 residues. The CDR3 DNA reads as TGTGCCAGCAGCTGGACTCTAGCTCCCCAAGAGACCCAGTACTTC. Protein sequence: CASSWTLAPQETQYF.

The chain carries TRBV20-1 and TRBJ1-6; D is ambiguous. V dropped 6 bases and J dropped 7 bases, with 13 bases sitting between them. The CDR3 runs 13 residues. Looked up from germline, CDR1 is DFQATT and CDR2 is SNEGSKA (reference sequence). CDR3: CSAPPTPNSPLHF. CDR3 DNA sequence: TGCAGTGCACCCCCGACTCCCAATTCACCCCTCCACTTT.

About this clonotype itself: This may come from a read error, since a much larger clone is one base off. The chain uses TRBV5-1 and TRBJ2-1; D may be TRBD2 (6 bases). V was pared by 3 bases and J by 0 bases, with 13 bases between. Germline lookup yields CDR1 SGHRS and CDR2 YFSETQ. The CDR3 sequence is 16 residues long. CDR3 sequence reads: CASSSGGGVSYNEQFF. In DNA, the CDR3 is TGCGCCAGCAGCTCGGGCGGAGGGGTCTCCTACAATGAGCAGTTCTTC.

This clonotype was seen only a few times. DNA for the CDR3: TGTGCCAGCAGTTACCGGACAGGGAACTACAATGAGCAGTACTTC. It encodes CASSYRTGNYNEQYF. V and J are TRBV6-2 or TRBV6-3 and TRBJ2-1, with TRBD1 identical over 8 bases. The closer fit of TRBJ2-7 to the DNA end suggests the J call may be wrong. The CDR3 spans 15 residues. The germline CDR1 and CDR2 sequences are MNHEY and SVGEGT.

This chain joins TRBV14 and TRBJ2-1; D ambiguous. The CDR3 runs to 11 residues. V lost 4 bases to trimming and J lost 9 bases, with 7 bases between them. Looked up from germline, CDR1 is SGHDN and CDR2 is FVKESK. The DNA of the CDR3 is TGTGCCAGCAGCCGGTACGGTGAGCAGTTCTTC. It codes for CASSRYGEQFF.

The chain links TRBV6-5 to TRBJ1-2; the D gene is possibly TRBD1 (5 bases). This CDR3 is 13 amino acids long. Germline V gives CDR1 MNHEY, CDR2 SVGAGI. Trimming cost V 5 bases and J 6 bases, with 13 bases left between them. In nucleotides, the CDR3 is TGTGCCAGCAGTGACCTGGGGGAGGATGGCTACACCTTC. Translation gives CASSDLGEDGYTF.

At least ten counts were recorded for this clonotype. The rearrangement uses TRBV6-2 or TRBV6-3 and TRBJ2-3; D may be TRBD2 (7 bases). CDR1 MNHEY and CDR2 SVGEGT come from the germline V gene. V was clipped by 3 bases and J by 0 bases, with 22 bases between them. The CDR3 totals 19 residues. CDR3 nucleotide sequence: TGTGCCAGCAGTTATCATGGGCGGGGGCGATCAACTAGCACAGATACGCAGTATTTT. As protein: CASSYHGRGRSTSTDTQYF.

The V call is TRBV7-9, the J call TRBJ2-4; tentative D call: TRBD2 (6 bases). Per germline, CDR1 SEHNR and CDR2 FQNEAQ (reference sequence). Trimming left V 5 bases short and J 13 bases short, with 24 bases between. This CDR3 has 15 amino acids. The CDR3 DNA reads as TGTGCCAGCAGCCAGCCTAACGTGGGGAGGAATGAGCAGTACTTC. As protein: CASSQPNVGRNEQYF.

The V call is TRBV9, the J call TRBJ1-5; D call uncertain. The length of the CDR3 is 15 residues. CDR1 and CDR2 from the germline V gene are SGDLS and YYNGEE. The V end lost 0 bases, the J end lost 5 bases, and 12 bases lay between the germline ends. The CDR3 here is CASSVDGGLYQPQHF. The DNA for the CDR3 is TGTGCCAGCAGCGTAGATGGCGGTCTCTATCAGCCCCAGCATTTT.

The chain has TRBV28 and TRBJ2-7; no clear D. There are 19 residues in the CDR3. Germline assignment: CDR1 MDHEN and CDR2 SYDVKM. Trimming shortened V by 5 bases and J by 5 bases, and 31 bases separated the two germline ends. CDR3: CASSPWTSLAESKDDEQYF. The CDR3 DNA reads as TGTGCCAGCAGTCCGTGGACCTCTCTGGCCGAATCAAAGGACGACGAGCAGTACTTC.

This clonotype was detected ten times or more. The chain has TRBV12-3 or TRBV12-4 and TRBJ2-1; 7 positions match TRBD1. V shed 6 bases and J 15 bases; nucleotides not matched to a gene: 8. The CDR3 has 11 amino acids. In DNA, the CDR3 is TGTGCCAGCAGCACCGGGACAGTACCGTTCTTC. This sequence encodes CASSTGTVPFF.

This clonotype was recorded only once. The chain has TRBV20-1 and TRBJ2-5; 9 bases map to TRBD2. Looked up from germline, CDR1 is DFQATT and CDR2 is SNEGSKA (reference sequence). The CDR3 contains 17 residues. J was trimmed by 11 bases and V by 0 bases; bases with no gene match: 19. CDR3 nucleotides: TGCAGTGCTAGAGAAAGACGGATAGCGGGAGCTACCAATGAGCAGTACTTC. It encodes CSARERRIAGATNEQYF.

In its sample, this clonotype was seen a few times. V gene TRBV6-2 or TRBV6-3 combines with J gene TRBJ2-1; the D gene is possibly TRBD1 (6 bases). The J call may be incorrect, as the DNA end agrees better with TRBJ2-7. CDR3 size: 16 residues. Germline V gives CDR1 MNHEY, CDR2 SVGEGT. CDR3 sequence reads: CASSLGDTSSYNEQYF. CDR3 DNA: TGTGCCAGCAGCTTAGGGGACACAAGCTCCTACAATGAGCAGTACTTC.